The following is a T cell receptor beta chain sequence with its context. It has no known antigen specificity. Nothing much larger sits one base from this clone, and base qualities are not available. The germline V end is reduced by 4 bases and the J end by 2 bases; junction bases left unmatched: 2. The CDR3 runs 15 residues from the cysteine to the phenylalanine. Of the read, only the CDR3 DNA is kept; its 45 bases are in frame from base 1. From the germline V gene, CDR1 is SGHRS and CDR2 is YFSETQ. This entry comes from a study of T-cell memory formation after mild COVID-19 (dated by TCRdb to about 2021). With respect to the entire study: TCR sequence clusters from the two donors were found to be largely donor specific. In two donors, T-cell clones that expanded and contracted after mild COVID-19 were tracked by sequencing TCRalpha and TCRbeta repertoires over time. The cohort was made up of two young adult volunteers, one female and one male, who were previously healthy.

PBMCs were isolated by Ficoll-Paque density gradient centrifugation. The sequencing machine was an Illumina NovaSeq 6000. cDNA libraries for TCRalpha and TCRbeta were prepared by 5'RACE using constant-segment primers, with sample barcodes and unique molecular identifiers added. Trizol reagent was used to extract RNA from every sample. Amplification of the libraries took two PCR steps, and the second step added a second sample barcode plus Illumina TruSeq adapters. Sequencing of libraries was performed on an Illumina NovaSeq with 2 x 150 bp paired-end reads. Per the original workflow: Demultiplexing of reads and collapsing into UMI-guided consensus sequences were performed with migec v1.2.7. With mixcr v2.1.11, UMI consensuses were aligned to TRA and TRB V and J templates and assembled into clonotypes. A clonotype was counted as expanded or contracted only when both edgeR and NoisET called the clonotype significant, with the noise models trained on biological replicates. For edgeR calls, a false discovery rate-adjusted p below 0.01 and a log2 fold-change threshold of 1 were applied. PCA with hierarchical clustering of max-normalized trajectories of the 1000 most abundant clonotypes was used as exploratory dynamics analysis. Each responding clone was given a CD4 or CD8 phenotype based on the CD4+ and CD8+ repertoires, which had been sequenced separately. In TCRdb, the public reads were trimmed at Q25 with fastp and aligned with MiXCR, with productive beta chains retained. When rows share a CDR3 protein, they turn into one entry using the most common DNA and genes. These V and J calls rely on TCRdb rather than the paper's analysis. The table for this sample lists some 330,000 distinct CDR3 sequences; roughly 20% of them were counted only once. The ten top clones hold roughly an eighth of the sample.

Study-wide conclusions, independent of this receptor: Some responding clones were found in pre-infection memory, which suggests that pre-existing cross-reactive memory T cells took part in the SARS-CoV-2 response. The study covered only a couple of mild cases, and larger cohorts including severe cases with pre-infection samples were considered necessary. Contracting CD4+ clones appeared mostly in the CM and EM memory subsets, whereas CD8+ clones were enriched in EMRA. SARS-CoV-2 specificity was not confirmed for the second-wave clones peaking on day 37. Balanced CD4/CD8 phenotypes were observed for clones contracting from day 15 to 85, whereas a bias towards CD4+ was observed for a second wave of clones expanding from day 15 to 37.

Here the chain combines TRBV5-1 and TRBJ2-6, with 8 bases matching TRBD1. This clonotype was sampled from an adult woman who had mild COVID-19 (a few samples of this study predate the infection). The sample titles of this study are shuffled in the database, so cell type and time point are left out; the donor was told from shared clones. The sequencing input was PBMCs or a T cell subset sorted from them (not recorded which). The CDR3 region: CASSQGAAGANVLTF. The nucleotide sequence reads as follows: TGCGCCAGCAGCCAGGGGGCAGCTGGGGCCAACGTCCTGACTTTC.